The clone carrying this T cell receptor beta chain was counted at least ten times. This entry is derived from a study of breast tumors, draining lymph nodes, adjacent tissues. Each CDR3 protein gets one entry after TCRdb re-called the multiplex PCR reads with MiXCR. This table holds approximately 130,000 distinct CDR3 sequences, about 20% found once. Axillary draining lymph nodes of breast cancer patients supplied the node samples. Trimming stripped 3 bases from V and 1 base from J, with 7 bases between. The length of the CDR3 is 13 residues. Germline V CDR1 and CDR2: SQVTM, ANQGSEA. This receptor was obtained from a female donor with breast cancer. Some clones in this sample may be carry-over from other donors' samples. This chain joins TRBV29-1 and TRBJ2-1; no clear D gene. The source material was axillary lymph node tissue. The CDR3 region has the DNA TGCAGCGTTGAGGCGCAGTCCTACAATGAGCAGTTCTTC. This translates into CSVEAQSYNEQFF.